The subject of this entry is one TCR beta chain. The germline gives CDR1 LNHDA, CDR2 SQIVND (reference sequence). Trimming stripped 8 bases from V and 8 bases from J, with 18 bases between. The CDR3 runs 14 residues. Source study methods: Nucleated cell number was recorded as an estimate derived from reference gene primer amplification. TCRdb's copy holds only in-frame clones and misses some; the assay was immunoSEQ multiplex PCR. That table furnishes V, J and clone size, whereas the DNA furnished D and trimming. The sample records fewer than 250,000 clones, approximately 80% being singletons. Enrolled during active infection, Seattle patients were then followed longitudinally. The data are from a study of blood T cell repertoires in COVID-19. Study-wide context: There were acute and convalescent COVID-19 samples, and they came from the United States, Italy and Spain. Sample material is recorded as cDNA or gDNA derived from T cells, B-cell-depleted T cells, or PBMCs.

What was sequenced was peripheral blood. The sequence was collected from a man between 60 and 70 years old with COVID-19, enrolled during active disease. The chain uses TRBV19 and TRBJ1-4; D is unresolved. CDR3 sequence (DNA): TGTGCCAGTGGCGGCGGCCTCTATCCAGAAAAACTGTTTTTT. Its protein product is CASGGGLYPEKLFF.